This T cell receptor beta chain derives from a study of blood T cells in healthy people across ages. Donors were systemically healthy Caucasian individuals from Russia aged about 6 to 90 years. V lost 0 bases, J lost 7 bases, and 14 bases lay in between. The CDR3 is made up of 15 amino acids. Germline V gene data show CDR1 as SGDLS and CDR2 as YYNGEE. The second PCR ran about 6 to 11 cycles with a sample-barcoded 5' primer and J-beta primers. The authors tagged each cDNA molecule using a template-switch adaptor with 12 random nucleotides. TCRdb re-derived calls from the 5' RACE reads in MiXCR, one entry per CDR3 protein. The sample shows 650,000 to 800,000 distinct CDR3 sequences, around 43% of them seen only once. The table lists this clonotype with a count of one.

The genes are TRBV9 and TRBJ2-1; D is perhaps TRBD1 or TRBD2 (5 bases each). Sequences were obtained from blood. The receptor comes from a man in his 60s in good health. The CDR3 reads CASSVERREGNEQFF. The CDR3 DNA is TGTGCCAGCAGCGTAGAAAGACGAGAGGGGAATGAGCAGTTCTTC.